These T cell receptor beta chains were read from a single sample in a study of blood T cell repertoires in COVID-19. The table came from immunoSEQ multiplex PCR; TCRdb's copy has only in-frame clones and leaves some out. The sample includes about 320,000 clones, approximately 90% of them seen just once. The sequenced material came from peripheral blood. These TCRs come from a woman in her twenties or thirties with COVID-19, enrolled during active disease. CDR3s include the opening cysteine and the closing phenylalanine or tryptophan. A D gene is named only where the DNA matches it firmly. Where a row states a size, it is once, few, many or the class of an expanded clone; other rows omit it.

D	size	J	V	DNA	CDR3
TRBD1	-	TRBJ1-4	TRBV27	TGTGCCAGCAGAGGGACAGACGCAACTAATGAAAAACTGTTTTTT	CASRGTDATNEKLFF
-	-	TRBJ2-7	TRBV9	TGTGCCAGCAGCTCTTCGGGCGAGCAGTACTTC	CASSSSGEQYF
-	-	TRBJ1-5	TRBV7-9	TGTGCCAGCAGCTTAGACAGGACAAATCAGCCCCAGCATTTT	CASSLDRTNQPQHF
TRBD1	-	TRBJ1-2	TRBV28	TGTGCCAGCAGTTTGACTAAAGTGGGACAGGCCTACGGCTACACCTTC	CASSLTKVGQAYGYTF
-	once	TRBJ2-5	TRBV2	TGTGCCAGCAGTGAACCGGCTGGCGGGGTTTGGGAGACCCAGTACTTC	CASSEPAGGVWETQYF
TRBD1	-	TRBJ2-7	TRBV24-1	TGTGCCACCAGTCTCGGGACAGGGGGCTACGAGCAGTACTTC	CATSLGTGGYEQYF
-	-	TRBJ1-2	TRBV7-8	TGTGCCAGCAGCCAAACAGGGGGCTACACCTTC	CASSQTGGYTF
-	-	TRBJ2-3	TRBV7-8	TGTGCCAGCAGCGGGCGGGACTTAATCCTCACAGATACGCAGTATTTT	CASSGRDLILTDTQYF
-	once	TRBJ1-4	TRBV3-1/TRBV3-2	TGTGCCAGCAGCCAAGATTTGGCGGTCAGCGCCAATGAAAAACTGTTTTTT	CASSQDLAVSANEKLFF
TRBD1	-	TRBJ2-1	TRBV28	TGTGCCAGCAGTTTCTCGACCACAGGGGTCTCCTACAATGAGCAGTTCTTC	CASSFSTTGVSYNEQFF
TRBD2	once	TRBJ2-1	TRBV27	TGTGCCAGCAGCTCTGGACTAGCGGACTACAATGAGCAGTTCTTC	CASSSGLADYNEQFF
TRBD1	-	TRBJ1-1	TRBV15	TGTGCCACCAGCCCACCAGGGGGCGATTTGACTGAAGCTTTCTTT	CATSPPGGDLTEAFF
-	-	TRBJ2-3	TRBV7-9	TGTGCCAGCAGCATCGTGTCGGGCACAGATACGCAGTATTTT	CASSIVSGTDTQYF
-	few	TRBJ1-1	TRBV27	TGTGCCAGCAGCCCCCGGTCGGGTGGCACTGAAGCTTTCTTT	CASSPRSGGTEAFF
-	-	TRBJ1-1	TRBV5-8	TGTGCCAGCAGCTTGGTTAGCCCTAGCCACTCCTTT	CASSLVSPSHSF
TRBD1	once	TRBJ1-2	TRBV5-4	TGTGCCAGCAGTAAACCGGGACAGGGTAACTATGGCTACACCTTC	CASSKPGQGNYGYTF
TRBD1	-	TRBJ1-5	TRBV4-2	TGTGCCAGCAGCCAAAACAGGGGACAACAGCCCCAGCATTTT	CASSQNRGQQPQHF
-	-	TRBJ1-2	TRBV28	TGTGCCAGCAGTAGCGGACATCAAGGAGGGTTCTATGGCTACACCTTC	CASSSGHQGGFYGYTF
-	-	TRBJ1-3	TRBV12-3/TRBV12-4	TGTGCCAGCAGTTTCCGGGACAGAAACACCATATATTTT	CASSFRDRNTIYF
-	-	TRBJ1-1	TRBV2	TGTGCCACCATTGAGGGCAGGGTGGGAGCTTTCTTT	CATIEGRVGAFF
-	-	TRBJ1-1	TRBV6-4	TGTGCCAGCAGTGACTCCGGGGCAGGGGTCACTGAAGCTTTCTTT	CASSDSGAGVTEAFF
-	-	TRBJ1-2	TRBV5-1	TGCGCCAGCAGCCGGGGAGGGGACTATGGCTACACCTTC	CASSRGGDYGYTF
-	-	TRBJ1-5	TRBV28	TGTGCCAGCAGACTGGGCTATCGCAATCAGCCCCAGCATTTT	CASRLGYRNQPQHF
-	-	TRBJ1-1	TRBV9	TGTGCCAGCAGCGAAGACCCACGGGACACTGAAGCTTTCTTT	CASSEDPRDTEAFF
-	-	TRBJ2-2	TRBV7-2	TGTGCCAGCAGCTTAGGACAGCCGAACACCGGGGAGCTGTTTTTT	CASSLGQPNTGELFF
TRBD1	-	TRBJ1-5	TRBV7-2	TGTGCCAGCAGCACCTACGGACAGGGTAGCGATCAGCCCCAGCATTTT	CASSTYGQGSDQPQHF
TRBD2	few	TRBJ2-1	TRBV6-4	TGTGCCAGCAGTGACTCCGGCGGGGGATCCCACAATGAGCAGTTCTTC	CASSDSGGGSHNEQFF
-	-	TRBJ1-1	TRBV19	TGTGCCAGTAGTATAGATACAGGGAACACTGAAGCTTTCTTT	CASSIDTGNTEAFF
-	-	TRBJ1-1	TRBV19	TGTGCCAGTAGTTGGGGCCGGGGGGCTTTCTTT	CASSWGRGAFF
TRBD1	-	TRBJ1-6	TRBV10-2	TGCGCCAGCAGTGAGTCTGGGACAGGGACCTACGTCTATAATTCACCCCTCCACTTT	CASSESGTGTYVYNSPLHF
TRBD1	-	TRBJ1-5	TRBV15	TGTGCCACCAGCAGAGGGGGACAGGGGGCTCAGCCCCAGCATTTT	CATSRGGQGAQPQHF
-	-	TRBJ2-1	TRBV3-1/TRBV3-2	TGTGCCAGCAGCCAAGTACAGGGTTCCTACAATGAGCAGTTCTTC	CASSQVQGSYNEQFF
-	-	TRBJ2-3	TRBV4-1	TGCGCCAGCAGCCATTTCGAGGATACGCAGTATTTT	CASSHFEDTQYF
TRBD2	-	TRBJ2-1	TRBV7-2	TGTGCCAGCAGCTCCCTAGCGGGGGGGCAGAATGAGCAGTTCTTC	CASSSLAGGQNEQFF
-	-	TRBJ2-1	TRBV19	TGTGCCAGTAGTCCAGGGTACAATGAGCAGTTCTTC	CASSPGYNEQFF
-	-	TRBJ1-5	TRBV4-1	TGCGCCAGCAGCCAAGATCAGGCAGGGCTTCAGCCCCAGCATTTT	CASSQDQAGLQPQHF
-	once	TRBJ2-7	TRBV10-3	TGTGCCATCACAGGTACAGGGAGCGAGCAGTACTTC	CAITGTGSEQYF
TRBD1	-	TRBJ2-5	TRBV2	TGTGCCAGCGTCAGACAGGGGACGCCTCAAGAGACCCAGTACTTC	CASVRQGTPQETQYF
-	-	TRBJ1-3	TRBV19	TGTGCCAGTAGTATAGACCACCTTGCCTTCGAGCCTCCTGCTGGAAACACCATATATTTT	CASSIDHLAFEPPAGNTIYF
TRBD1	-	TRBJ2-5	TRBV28	TGTGCCAGCAGTTTCGGGACAGGGGGCCGCTGGAGAAAAGAGACCCAGTACTTC	CASSFGTGGRWRKETQYF